This record looks at one T cell receptor beta chain sequence and its context. Antigen specificity is unknown. V was shortened by 2 bases and J by 0 bases, with 9 bases between the two germline ends. Germline lookup yields CDR1 SGHRS and CDR2 YFSETQ. The CDR3 sequence is 15 residues long. The 5'RACE method, run with constant-segment primers, produced TCR alpha and TCR beta cDNA libraries (carrying sample barcodes and UMIs). TCRdb re-called the 5' RACE reads with MiXCR, one entry per CDR3 protein. This sample has more than 35,000 distinct CDR3 sequences, with about 6.1% found just once. This entry belongs to a study of T-cell memory formation after mild COVID-19. The study's findings and limits: Still unconfirmed is whether the second-wave clones peaking on day 37 recognized SARS-CoV-2.

This sequence originates from an adult who had mild COVID-19 (a few samples of this study predate the infection). Cell type and time point are not known. The source material was PBMCs or a T cell subset sorted from them (not recorded which). This chain links TRBV5-1 with TRBJ2-1; a possible D gene is TRBD1 (5 bases). Here the CDR3 DNA reads TGCGCCAGCAGCTTCAGGGTAGACTCCTACAATGAGCAGTTCTTC. Protein: CASSFRVDSYNEQFF.